This T cell receptor (beta chain) was recorded in a study of blood T cell repertoires in COVID-19. Germline V gene lookup returns CDR1 SGHVT and CDR2 SQSDAQ. The CDR3 is 17 residues long. The J segment lost 5 bases and the V segment lost 4 bases, leaving 14 bases of the junction unmatched. Those enrolled, adults aged about 18 to 89 years, came from about two dozen US areas. Sequencing was performed with immunoSEQ multiplex PCR; in TCRdb, only in-frame clones are kept and a portion is missing. Here the sample spans about 200,000 clones, approximately 81% being singletons. The source of this sequence is a woman aged 45-65 years with acute COVID-19. The chain is built from TRBV7-4 and TRBJ2-3, with TRBD2 matching over 8 bases. Sequencing was done on a sample of PBMCs or T cells enriched from blood (not recorded which). In DNA form, the CDR3 reads TGTGCCAGCAGCTGGGGTTGGGCGGGGGGTCCCAGAGATACGCAGTATTTT. As protein: CASSWGWAGGPRDTQYF.